Listed below are T cell receptor beta chains from one sample, sequenced in a study of blood T cell repertoires in COVID-19. Repertoires were generated with immunoSEQ multiplex PCR, while TCRdb's copy carries only in-frame clones and drops some. The repertoire has more than 85,000 clones, roughly 82% of them found once; the top ten carry about 20%. Sample: peripheral blood. These receptors originate from a man older than 75 with acute or convalescent COVID-19. CDR3s leave out the opening cysteine and the closing phenylalanine or tryptophan. The D gene is left open where the match is weak.

D	V	J	CDR3
.	TRBV27	TRBJ1-6	ASSPAYNSPLH
.	TRBV10-3	TRBJ2-1	AIRPSSQNEQF
TRBD1	TRBV30	TRBJ1-1	AWIGQGAMNTEAF
.	TRBV5-1	TRBJ2-3	ASSLARVQDTDTQY
TRBD2	TRBV7-2	TRBJ2-1	ASSLRGTRIYNEQF
TRBD1	TRBV6-2/TRBV6-3	TRBJ2-7	ASSSVGTGAYEQY
TRBD1	TRBV7-8	TRBJ2-7	ASRDILGTGYNEQY
.	TRBV4-3	TRBJ2-1	ASSPDLISYNEQF
.	TRBV11-2	TRBJ1-5	ASSLVDNQPQH
TRBD2	TRBV4-2	TRBJ2-1	ASSQESSGASYNEQF
.	TRBV9	TRBJ2-3	ASSVDGRGTDTQY
TRBD1	TRBV27	TRBJ1-5	ASSAGTGVSGPQH
TRBD1	TRBV7-2	TRBJ1-3	ASSSTGGSSGNTIY
.	TRBV10-3	TRBJ2-4	AISQESSGPDIQY
TRBD2	TRBV5-1	TRBJ2-2	ASSLSGRGTGELF
TRBD1	TRBV7-8	TRBJ1-2	ASSLGTGGAHYGYT
TRBD1	TRBV28	TRBJ1-2	ASGPGGYAYGYT
.	TRBV20-1	TRBJ2-1	SARKGVEQF
.	TRBV6-6	TRBJ2-7	ASRGPRTYEQY
.	TRBV3-1/TRBV3-2	TRBJ2-1	ASSKVSSYNEQF
.	TRBV3-1/TRBV3-2	TRBJ1-1	ASSQEASEAF
TRBD2	TRBV10-3	TRBJ2-1	AISDPSGRTGNEQF
.	TRBV2	TRBJ1-5	ASKLISNQPQH
.	TRBV7-9	TRBJ1-5	ASKRGEGNQPQH
TRBD2	TRBV4-1	TRBJ2-7	ASSQVGVGGTSGRADEQY
.	TRBV4-3	TRBJ2-3	ASSPHTSTDTQY
TRBD1	TRBV28	TRBJ1-4	ASSLDRVVEKLF
.	TRBV7-2	TRBJ2-5	ASSLAGAGETQY
.	TRBV7-9	TRBJ1-3	ASSLSGEGNTIY
TRBD2	TRBV7-2	TRBJ2-3	ASRFTSGGADTQY
TRBD1	TRBV6-2/TRBV6-3	TRBJ2-1	ASSKTGLLNEQF
TRBD1	TRBV12-5	TRBJ2-5	ASGLAGPGQQETQY
TRBD1	TRBV6-2/TRBV6-3	TRBJ1-5	ASSATGGINQPQH
TRBD2	TRBV3-1/TRBV3-2	TRBJ2-3	ASSRSGGTDTQY
.	TRBV6-5	TRBJ2-3	ASSLEGIYTDTQY
TRBD2	TRBV15	TRBJ2-1	ATSRASGRAF
TRBD1	TRBV24-1	TRBJ2-5	ATSEDRGPRETQY
.	TRBV3-1/TRBV3-2	TRBJ1-5	ASSQGQGNQPQH